Below are 20 T cell receptor beta chains sequenced from a single sample in a study of siplizumab effects on memory and regulatory T cells. Measured with immunoSEQ multiplex PCR; TCRdb has only the in-frame clones, and not every one. The repertoire consists of 70,000 or so clones, with 91% occurring once and the leading ten covering 25% to 35%. The source material was CD8+ T cells sorted from blood. These receptors were collected from a human donor in good health.

This clone was seen once. The chain recombines TRBV2 with TRBJ1-1; D ambiguous. CDR1 SNHLY and CDR2 FYNNEI come from the germline V gene. Trimming took 3 bases from V and 6 from J, leaving 14 bases between them. This CDR3 spans 14 amino acids. The CDR3 here is CASSDLKRASEAFF. CDR3 coding DNA: TGTGCCAGCAGTGACTTGAAGAGGGCGTCTGAAGCTTTCTTT.

This chain joins TRBV15 and TRBJ1-1, with TRBD1 matching over 11 bases. The germline V gene encodes CDR1 LNHNV and CDR2 YYDKDF (reference sequence). The CDR3 extends over 16 amino acids. Trimming at V came to 2 bases and at J to 2 bases, leaving 4 bases not matched to a gene. CDR3 residues: CATSRRDRGRNTEAFF. CDR3 DNA: TGTGCCACCAGCAGAAGGGACAGGGGGAGAAACACTGAAGCTTTCTTT.

This chain uses TRBV10-1 with TRBJ1-1; D may be TRBD1 (6 bases). The germline CDR1 and CDR2 sequences are WNHNN and SYGVQD (reference sequence). The CDR3 totals 13 residues. V was trimmed by 6 bases and J by 4 bases, leaving 12 bases between them. CDR3 loop: CASRENRATEAFF. As DNA, the CDR3 is TGCGCCAGCAGGGAGAACAGGGCCACTGAAGCTTTCTTT.

The chain links TRBV2 to TRBJ2-7, with unresolved D. Trimming shortened V by 4 bases and J by 5 bases, and 21 bases separated the two germline ends. The CDR3 has 16 amino acids. Germline CDR1 is SNHLY and CDR2 is FYNNEI. The CDR3 coding sequence is TGTGCCAGCAGTGCCCTGAAGGACCCCGCCGCCCACGAGCAGTACTTC. Protein sequence: CASSALKDPAAHEQYF. The whole variable domain, remainder taken from reference TRBV2 and TRBJ2-7, is EPEVTQTPSHQVTQMGQEVILRCVPISNHLYFYWYRQILGQKVEFLVSFYNNEISEKSEIFDDQFSVERPDGSNFTLKIRSTKLEDSAMYFCASSALKDPAAHEQYFGPGTRLTVT.

The CDR3 sequence is CASSPTGGPALETQYF. The CDR3 region has the DNA TGTGCCAGCAGCCCAACCGGTGGGCCTGCGTTGGAGACCCAGTACTTC. The rearrangement links TRBV7-9 to TRBJ2-5, with D uncertain. In germline, CDR1 is SEHNR, CDR2 FQNEAQ (reference sequence). The CDR3 runs to 16 residues. V was clipped by 5 bases and J by 5 bases, with 21 bases between them.

The V call is TRBV7-9, the J call TRBJ2-1; D unresolved. The germline CDR1 and CDR2 sequences are SEHNR and FQNEAQ (reference sequence). The CDR3 has 16 amino acids. V dropped 5 bases and J dropped 6 bases, with 20 bases sitting between them. The CDR3 DNA follows: TGTGCCAGCAGCCCAACCAGTCCTGAGCGTAGCAATGAGCAGTTCTTC. Its translation is CASSPTSPERSNEQFF. The full variable domain, rest sourced from reference TRBV7-9 and TRBJ2-1, is DTGVSQNPRHKITKRGQNVTFRCDPISEHNRLYWYRQTLGQGPEFLTYFQNEAQLEKSRLLSDRFSAERPKGSFSTLEIQRTEQGDSAMYLCASSPTSPERSNEQFFGPGTRLTVL.

The chain has TRBV20-1 and TRBJ1-1, with D uncertain. Trimming stripped 3 bases from V and 4 bases from J, with 6 bases between. The CDR3 contains 11 residues. Germline CDR1 is DFQATT and CDR2 is SNEGSKA (reference sequence). Written as DNA, the CDR3 is TGCAGTGCTAGGCTCGTCACTGAAGCTTTCTTT. It translates to CSARLVTEAFF.

The V call is TRBV2, the J call TRBJ2-7; a weak D match, TRBD2 (6 bases). V lost 6 bases, J lost 0 bases, and 15 bases lay in between. Germline lookup yields CDR1 SNHLY and CDR2 FYNNEI. The CDR3 contains 15 residues. The CDR3 DNA reads TGTGCCAGCAGGCCCGTTAGCGGTAGCTCCTACGAGCAGTACTTC. It translates to CASRPVSGSSYEQYF.

The rearrangement links TRBV6-6 to TRBJ2-7; 9 bases are shared with TRBD2. Trimming took 6 bases from V and 2 from J; bases not matched to a gene: 11. The germline CDR1 and CDR2 sequences are MNHNY and SVGAGI (reference sequence). This CDR3 contains 16 residues. In DNA form, the CDR3 reads TGTGCCAGCAGCCAAGATAGGCTAGCGGGGACCTACGAGCAGTACTTC. This translates into CASSQDRLAGTYEQYF.

The V and J genes are TRBV28 and TRBJ2-1; 8 nucleotides agree with TRBD2. The trim removed 3 bases at V and 5 bases at J, leaving 15 bases unmatched. CDR3 length: 18 amino acids. Germline V gives CDR1 MDHEN, CDR2 SYDVKM. In DNA form, the CDR3 reads TGTGCCAGCAGTTTCGAGAGCGGGAGCTTAGGGCTGGACAATGAGCAGTTCTTC. It translates to CASSFESGSLGLDNEQFF. Based on the CDR3 plus reference TRBV28 and TRBJ2-1, the full variable domain is DVKVTQSSRYLVKRTGEKVFLECVQDMDHENMFWYRQDPGLGLRLIYFSYDVKMKEKGDIPEGYSVSREKKERFSLILESASTNQTSMYLCASSFESGSLGLDNEQFFGPGTRLTVL.

The chain combines TRBV19 with TRBJ2-3; maybe TRBD2 (5 bases). Trimming cost V 4 bases and J 1 base, with 9 bases left between them. Germline CDR1 and CDR2: LNHDA and SQIVND (reference sequence). This CDR3 has 14 amino acids. The CDR3 region is CASSSGSGTDTQYF. Here the CDR3 DNA reads TGTGCCAGTAGTAGCGGGTCCGGCACAGATACGCAGTATTTT.

V is TRBV21-1 and J is TRBJ1-1; TRBD1, the D gene given by the table, was not confirmed from the DNA. TRBV21-1 is noted as a pseudogene. This CDR3 is 19 amino acids long. The CDR3: CASSNQLDRGTFMNTEAFF. The CDR3 coding sequence is TGTGCCAGCAGCAACCAACTCGACAGGGGGACATTCATGAACACTGAAGCTTTCTTT.

This chain joins TRBV19 and TRBJ1-2; D not certain. Trimming removed 3 bases at V and 3 bases at J, with 17 bases between. The CDR3 consists of 16 residues. Germline CDR1 is LNHDA and CDR2 is SQIVND (reference sequence). This chain's CDR3 is CASSIFSGMVYYGYTF. CDR3 nucleotides: TGTGCCAGTAGTATCTTTTCCGGGATGGTCTACTATGGCTACACCTTC.

The V call is TRBV10-2, the J call TRBJ1-2, with 7 bases matching TRBD1. The ends lost 2 bases at V and 11 bases at J; junction bases unmatched: 11. This CDR3 region has 14 residues. From germline, CDR1 is WSHSY and CDR2 SAAADI. CDR3 residues: CASSEGQGDPCYTF. The CDR3 DNA sequence: TGCGCCAGCAGTGAGGGGCAGGGGGACCCTTGTTACACCTTC.

Notes on this clone: The germline gene is not matched at one end of the junction; a read error may be the cause. The gene calls are TRBV2 and TRBJ2-7; 11 nucleotides align to TRBD1. Germline-derived CDR1 and CDR2 are SNHLY and FYNNEI. The CDR3 runs 15 residues. The CDR3 DNA sequence: TGTGCCAGCAGGGGGACAGGGGGGATAGCCTACGGGCAGTACTTC. Its translation is CASRGTGGIAYGQYF. The full variable domain, in which reference TRBV2 and TRBJ2-7 provide the parts outside the CDR3, is EPEVTQTPSHQVTQMGQEVILRCVPISNHLYFYWYRQILGQKVEFLVSFYNNEISEKSEIFDDQFSVERPDGSNFTLKIRSTKLEDSAMYFCASRGTGGIAYGQYFGPGTRLTVT.

In this sample, this clone turned up once. The rearrangement uses TRBV27 and TRBJ2-1; 13 nucleotides line up with TRBD2. The CDR3 extends over 15 amino acids. Per germline, CDR1 MNHEY and CDR2 SMNVEV (reference sequence). J lost 8 bases, V lost 5 bases, and 6 bases had no gene match. This CDR3 reads CASSHGLAGVYEQFF. The CDR3, as DNA: TGTGCCAGCAGTCATGGACTAGCGGGAGTTTATGAGCAGTTCTTC.

V and J are TRBV27 and TRBJ1-1; D call uncertain. The CDR3 loop spans 13 amino acids. V was clipped by 3 bases and J by 7 bases, with 12 bases between them. Germline V CDR1 and CDR2: MNHEY, SMNVEV (reference sequence). In DNA form, the CDR3 reads TGTGCCAGCAGTTTTGTAGGGTTGGGTGAAGCTTTCTTT. Translating it yields CASSFVGLGEAFF.

V usage is TRBV27 and J usage is TRBJ1-5; 9 bases line up with TRBD1. CDR1 and CDR2 (germline): MNHEY, SMNVEV (reference sequence). J gave up 2 bases and V 4 bases, and 6 bases lay outside the gene matches. The CDR3 sequence is 16 residues long. CDR3 sequence (DNA): TGTGCCAGCAGTTCTCAACAGGGGGCAGGCAATCAGCCCCAGCATTTT. Protein: CASSSQQGAGNQPQHF.

This chain links TRBV4-1 with TRBJ1-1, with D unclear. CDR3 length equals 14 residues. V lost 0 bases and J lost 1, with 6 bases in between. Germline V gene lookup returns CDR1 MGHRA and CDR2 YSYEKL. CDR3 region: CASSQDRGNTEAFF. The CDR3 DNA reads as TGCGCCAGCAGCCAAGATCGGGGGAACACTGAAGCTTTCTTT.

The chain links TRBV13 to TRBJ1-2, with 7 bases aligning to TRBD1. Per the germline V gene, CDR1 is PRHDT and CDR2 is FYEKMQ (reference sequence). The V and J ends lost 4 bases and 2 bases, in that order; junction bases with no gene match: 1. The CDR3 is 13 amino acids. Written as DNA, the CDR3 is TGTGCCAGCAGCTCGGGACAGAACTATGGCTACACCTTC. Translation gives CASSSGQNYGYTF.